This paragraph covers one T cell receptor beta chain sequence. The antigen is unknown. This sample is drawn from a study of T cells in localized non-small cell lung cancer. Study-wide findings and caveats: A median of 57 clones ranked among the top 100 in tumor appeared in adjacent lung. Because sequencing included only one region (of the tumor), heterogeneity remains possible. Highest T cell clonality was seen in uninvolved adjacent lung, surpassing that measured in tumor.

Profiling relied on immunoSEQ multiplex PCR, and the TCRdb table lists in-frame clones only, not all of them. The data show approximately 57,000 clones, just over 85% seen once. Between the trimmed V and J ends, which lost 9 bases and 3 bases, there was a span of 8 bases. CDR1 SNHLY and CDR2 FYNNEI come from the germline V gene. The CDR3 runs to 11 residues. Material: peripheral blood, obtained before any cancer treatment. The sequence derives from a woman aged 40-75 years with stage I lung adenocarcinoma. The rearrangement links TRBV2 to TRBJ1-2; D may be TRBD1 (5 bases). CDR3 nucleotide sequence: TGTGCCAGTGGAGGGGACTATGGCTACACCTTC. Protein product: CASGGDYGYTF.